The 19 T cell receptor beta chains given below trace back to one sample, sequenced in a study of T cells in localized non-small cell lung cancer. Sequencing used immunoSEQ multiplex PCR; TCRdb keeps in-frame clones, though not all of them. The sample includes roughly 26,000 clones, around nine tenths seen only once; the top ten take around an eighth. Specimen: peripheral blood, collected before any cancer treatment. These receptors all stem from a female donor of 60 years or more with stage II squamous cell lung carcinoma.

The V and J genes are TRBV28 and TRBJ2-1; 10 positions match TRBD2. Trimming at V came to 6 bases and at J to 0 bases, leaving 5 bases not matched to a gene. The germline CDR1 and CDR2 sequences are MDHEN and SYDVKM. This CDR3 contains 16 residues. CDR3 sequence: CASRGPSGSSYNEQFF. The DNA of the CDR3 is TGTGCCAGCAGGGGACCTAGCGGGAGCTCCTACAATGAGCAGTTCTTC.

J is TRBJ2-7 and V is TRBV11-2; 8 positions agree with TRBD1. J gave up 5 bases and V 5 bases, and 14 bases lay outside the gene matches. CDR3 length: 16 residues. CDR1 is SGHAT, CDR2 FQNNGV, per germline. CDR3: CASSVRRTGNKHEQYF. The CDR3 DNA sequence: TGTGCCAGCAGCGTCCGGAGGACAGGGAATAAACACGAGCAGTACTTC. Using reference TRBV11-2 and TRBJ2-7 for the parts outside the CDR3, the full variable domain is EAGVAQSPRYKIIEKRQSVAFWCNPISGHATLYWYQQILGQGPKLLIQFQNNGVVDDSQLPKDRFSAERLKGVDSTLKIQPAKLEDSAVYLCASSVRRTGNKHEQYFGPGTRLTVT.

The V and J genes are TRBV28 and TRBJ2-1; 9 bases map to TRBD2. The CDR3 is 15 amino acids. Germline assignment: CDR1 MDHEN and CDR2 SYDVKM. The V and J ends lost 3 bases and 8 bases, in that order; junction bases with no gene match: 8. CDR3 in DNA: TGTGCCAGCAGTTTGGGACTAGCTGTCTCCGATGAGCAGTTCTTC. Protein: CASSLGLAVSDEQFF.

CDR3 protein: CASSLEGPGPRRFF. In DNA, the CDR3 is TGTGCCAGCAGCTTGGAGGGCCCGGGGCCGCGGCGGTTCTTC. The chain is built from TRBV5-8 and TRBJ2-1; D could derive from TRBD1 or TRBD2 (5 bases each). With 0 bases removed from V and 15 bases from J, the gap between germline ends came to 19 bases. CDR3 length: 14 amino acids. Germline-derived CDR1 and CDR2 are SGHTS and YDEGEE.

The chain recombines TRBV5-1 with TRBJ2-1; 9 bases align to TRBD2. Germline trimming cut 6 bases from V and 4 bases from J; bases unmatched to any gene: 11. The CDR3 contains 16 residues. Germline-derived CDR1 and CDR2 are SGHRS and YFSETQ. CDR3: CASTREGQRVYNEQFF. CDR3 nucleotides: TGCGCCAGCACGCGGGAGGGACAGAGAGTATACAATGAGCAGTTCTTC. Full variable domain (outside the CDR3, taken from reference TRBV5-1 and TRBJ2-1): KAGVTQTPRYLIKTRGQQVTLSCSPISGHRSVSWYQQTPGQGLQFLFEYFSETQRNKGNFPGRFSGRQFSNSRSEMNVSTLELGDSALYLCASTREGQRVYNEQFFGPGTRLTVL.

V usage is TRBV5-6 and J usage is TRBJ2-7; unclear D gene. CDR3 length: 11 amino acids. V lost 2 bases and J 5 bases, leaving 5 bases between the germline ends. The germline gives CDR1 SGHDT, CDR2 YYEEEE. CDR3 in amino acids: CASSFLDEQYF. The CDR3 nucleotides read TGTGCCAGCAGCTTTCTTGACGAGCAGTACTTC. Supplemented by reference TRBV5-6 and TRBJ2-7, the full variable domain reads DAGVTQSPTHLIKTRGQQVTLRCSPKSGHDTVSWYQQALGQGPQFIFQYYEEEERQRGNFPDRFSGHQFPNYSSELNVNALLLGDSALYLCASSFLDEQYFGPGTRLTVT.

The rearrangement uses TRBV19 and TRBJ1-4, with D possibly being TRBD1 (6 bases). V was trimmed by 8 bases and J by 6 bases, leaving 19 bases between them. The CDR3 contains 15 residues. Germline-derived CDR1 and CDR2 are LNHDA and SQIVND (reference sequence). The CDR3 nucleotides are TGTGCCAGTCCGGATAACGGGGGGCGTGATGAAAAACTGTTTTTT. The encoded protein is CASPDNGGRDEKLFF.

The sample holds one count of this clone. This sequence joins TRBV30 and TRBJ1-6; TRBD1 agrees at 7 bases. This CDR3 has 17 residues. CDR1 is GTSNPN, CDR2 SVGIG, per germline (reference sequence). Trimming at V came to 0 bases and at J to 5 bases, leaving 10 bases not matched to a gene. CDR3: CAWSVLGPTGNNSPLHF. CDR3 nucleotides: TGTGCCTGGAGTGTACTGGGACCGACAGGGAATAATTCACCCCTCCACTTT.

J is TRBJ1-5 and V is TRBV7-9; tentatively, D is TRBD1 (5 bases). V dropped 0 bases and J dropped 11 bases, with 14 bases sitting between them. Germline V gene data show CDR1 as SEHNR and CDR2 as FQNEAQ (reference sequence). The CDR3 is 14 residues long. Here the CDR3 reads CASSLAGPATAQHF. CDR3 nucleotides: TGTGCCAGCAGCTTAGCGGGGCCAGCCACGGCCCAGCATTTT.

The V call is TRBV11-2, the J call TRBJ2-5; no clear D. Germline V gene sequence: CDR1 SGHAT, CDR2 FQNNGV. The CDR3 is made up of 13 amino acids. V dropped 6 bases and J dropped 0 bases, with 8 bases sitting between them. In DNA, the CDR3 is TGTGCCAGCAGTTGGCAACACCAAGAGACCCAGTACTTC. Its protein product is CASSWQHQETQYF. The full variable domain, completed using reference TRBV11-2 and TRBJ2-5, is EAGVAQSPRYKIIEKRQSVAFWCNPISGHATLYWYQQILGQGPKLLIQFQNNGVVDDSQLPKDRFSAERLKGVDSTLKIQPAKLEDSAVYLCASSWQHQETQYFGPGTRLLVL.

This clone has more than one count but fewer than ten. The chain couples TRBV28 to TRBJ1-2; 10 bases fit TRBD1. Germline V gene sequence: CDR1 MDHEN, CDR2 SYDVKM. The CDR3 extends over 17 amino acids. The junction had 9 bases not matched to a gene; V was cut back by 5 bases and J by 0 bases. The CDR3 reads CASSPGQGISTNYGYTF. CDR3 sequence (DNA): TGTGCCAGCAGTCCGGGACAGGGGATAAGTACTAACTATGGCTACACCTTC.

Regarding this clone: A read error is likely, as this CDR3 ends without the conserved phenylalanine or tryptophan. No DNA is shown, since the ends of the CDR3 on it are uncertain; the CDR3 is the one TCRdb lists. This CDR3 reads CAISELNLFAL. The gene calls are TRBV10-3 and TRBJ2-7. Inclusive of both ends, the CDR3 amounts to 11 amino acids. The germline V gene encodes CDR1 ENHRY and CDR2 SYGVKD.

The chain employs TRBV7-9 and TRBJ2-7; D might be TRBD1 (6 bases). The germline gives CDR1 SEHNR, CDR2 FQNEAQ (reference sequence). V lost 4 bases and J lost 4, with 14 bases in between. This CDR3 has 14 amino acids. Here the CDR3 reads CASSSGTIYYEQYF. DNA of the CDR3: TGTGCCAGCAGCTCCGGGACAATCTATTACGAGCAGTACTTC.

The table lists this clone with a few counts. V is TRBV5-6 and J is TRBJ1-2, with 7 positions matching TRBD1. Germline V CDR1 and CDR2: SGHDT, YYEEEE. V shed 2 bases and J 6 bases; nucleotides not matched to a gene: 7. The CDR3 loop spans 14 amino acids. The DNA of the CDR3 is TGTGCCAGCAGCTTCGGGACAGTAATTAATGGCTACACCTTC. Translated, it gives CASSFGTVINGYTF. Together with reference TRBV5-6 and TRBJ1-2, the CDR3 gives the full variable domain: DAGVTQSPTHLIKTRGQQVTLRCSPKSGHDTVSWYQQALGQGPQFIFQYYEEEERQRGNFPDRFSGHQFPNYSSELNVNALLLGDSALYLCASSFGTVINGYTFGSGTRLTVV.

J is TRBJ2-1 and V is TRBV16; the D gene is possibly TRBD1 (6 bases). Germline loops: CDR1 KGHSY, CDR2 FQNENV. CDR3 length: 14 residues. V was clipped by 4 bases and J by 8 bases, with 15 bases between them. The CDR3 sequence is CASSLGQITDEQFF. The CDR3 bases are TGTGCCAGCAGCCTTGGACAGATTACGGATGAGCAGTTCTTC.

The chain uses TRBV7-2 and TRBJ2-3; 9 nucleotides match TRBD2. The germline CDR1 and CDR2 sequences are SGHTA and FQGNSA. The ends lost 4 bases at V and 2 bases at J; junction bases unmatched: 4. This CDR3 spans 15 amino acids. As DNA, the CDR3 is TGTGCCAGCAGCTCTCGACTAGCGGCCACAGATACGCAGTATTTT. Translation gives CASSSRLAATDTQYF.

The J gene is TRBJ2-5, the V gene TRBV18; D remains unclear. The CDR3 spans 14 residues. V lost 6 bases and J 5 bases, leaving 16 bases between the germline ends. Germline V gene sequence: CDR1 KGHSH, CDR2 LQKENI. The CDR3 bases are TGTGCCAGCTCGCCTACCCAGTCAGACGAGACCCAGTACTTC. It is translated as CASSPTQSDETQYF. The variable domain in full, with the rest retrieved from reference TRBV18 and TRBJ2-5, is NAGVMQNPRHLVRRRGQEARLRCSPMKGHSHVYWYRQLPEEGLKFMVYLQKENIIDESGMPKERFSAEFPKEGPSILRIQQVVRGDSAAYFCASSPTQSDETQYFGPGTRLLVL.

The V gene is TRBV19, the J gene TRBJ2-7; D is possibly TRBD1 or TRBD2 (5 bases each). With 4 bases removed from V and 3 bases from J, the gap between germline ends came to 16 bases. CDR3 length equals 15 residues. Germline V gene data show CDR1 as LNHDA and CDR2 as SQIVND (reference sequence). The CDR3 is CASSKGPLPSYEQYF. The CDR3 DNA is TGTGCCAGTAGTAAGGGACCGCTACCCAGCTACGAGCAGTACTTC.

The J gene is TRBJ1-2, the V gene TRBV18, with a possible D match to TRBD1 (5 bases). The CDR3 runs to 14 residues. V was pared by 3 bases and J by 4 bases, with 12 bases between. The germline CDR1 and CDR2 sequences are KGHSH and LQKENI. CDR3 in DNA: TGTGCCAGCTCACCGGGGCAGGACTTCTATGGCTACACCTTC. Protein: CASSPGQDFYGYTF.